A single TCR beta chain is shown here with its context. Antigen unknown. This CDR3 has 16 amino acids. V was shortened by 3 bases and J by 0 bases, with 15 bases between the two germline ends. Looked up from germline, CDR1 is SGHRS and CDR2 is YFSETQ. This record belongs to a study of CD8 T cells in ankylosing spondylitis. Regarding the study as a whole: In ankylosing spondylitis patients, matched synovial fluid reportedly showed significant enrichment of disease-linked clones.

Quantitative 5'-RACE with molecular barcodes produced the TCR beta libraries. MiXCR, applied by TCRdb to the 5' RACE reads, yields one record per CDR3 protein. The sample consists of about 220,000 distinct CDR3 sequences, 25% to 30% of them appearing once. V gene TRBV5-1 combines with J gene TRBJ2-5, with TRBD2 as a possible D gene (5 bases). The sequenced sample was blood, either unsorted or a sorted T cell fraction (not recorded which). This TCR came from a male donor with ankylosing spondylitis or in good health (not recorded which). The CDR3 loop is CASSSGGRWDQETQYF. CDR3 DNA: TGCGCCAGCAGCTCCGGCGGGCGTTGGGACCAAGAGACCCAGTACTTC.